This TCR beta chain is from a study of T cell changes during pregnancy in multiple sclerosis. The CDR3 covers 17 residues. Germline trimming cut 1 base from V and 6 bases from J; bases unmatched to any gene: 10. Per the germline V gene, CDR1 is SEHNR and CDR2 is FQNEAQ (reference sequence). Repertoires were generated with immunoSEQ multiplex PCR, while TCRdb's copy carries only in-frame clones and drops some. The data hold tens of thousands of clones, with 92% observed a single time. The chain is built from TRBV7-9 and TRBJ1-5; 9 nucleotides line up with TRBD1. The TCR was taken from a female donor in good health, enrolled as a control in a pregnancy study. The sample here was CD8+ T cells from peripheral blood mononuclear cells, taken in the third trimester of pregnancy. For the CDR3, the DNA is TGTGCCAGCAGCTTAGAGGGTCCAAGGGACAGGGTTCAGCCCCAGCATTTT. This encodes CASSLEGPRDRVQPQHF.